This TCR beta chain was recovered during a study of blood T cell repertoires in COVID-19. Libraries were prepared by immunoSEQ multiplex PCR; TCRdb keeps only in-frame clonotypes and omits some of them. The table lists about 300,000 clones, 70% to 90% of them singletons. The CDR3 extends over 11 amino acids. CDR1 and CDR2 from the germline V gene are MNHEY and SMNVEV (reference sequence). The V call is TRBV27, the J call TRBJ1-4; 8 nucleotides match TRBD1. The TCR comes from a woman aged 25-40 years who had recovered from COVID-19. The sequencing sample was made of PBMCs or T cells enriched from blood (not recorded which). The CDR3 DNA sequence: TGTGCGGGACAGGTCGATGAAAAACTGTTTTTT. This translates into CAGQVDEKLFF.